The 2 T cell receptor beta chains reported below all come from one sample, sequenced in a study of blood T cell repertoires in COVID-19. Generated by immunoSEQ multiplex PCR, the TCRdb table keeps only in-frame clones and is missing some. Of approximately 89,000 clones in the sample, about four fifths were seen once. Sequenced material: peripheral blood. Receptors originate from a man between 65 and 85 years old with acute or convalescent COVID-19.

V and J are TRBV24-1 and TRBJ2-1; D might be TRBD2 (5 bases). Trimming removed 3 bases at V and 6 bases at J, with 8 bases between. Germline assignment: CDR1 KGHDR and CDR2 SFDVKD. The CDR3 loop spans 13 amino acids. The CDR3 DNA is TGTGCCACCAGTGATCCAGGAGGCAATGAGCAGTTCTTC. This sequence encodes CATSDPGGNEQFF.

This clone was detected only a few times. This chain uses TRBV4-3 with TRBJ2-7; 9 bases are shared with TRBD2. This CDR3 comprises 16 residues. Trimming cost V 1 base and J 1 base; bases outside gene matches: 5. Germline CDR1 LGHNA, CDR2 YSLEER. CDR3 amino acids: CASSQGLAGLSYEQYF. DNA for the CDR3: TGCGCCAGCAGCCAAGGTCTAGCGGGGTTATCCTACGAGCAGTACTTC.